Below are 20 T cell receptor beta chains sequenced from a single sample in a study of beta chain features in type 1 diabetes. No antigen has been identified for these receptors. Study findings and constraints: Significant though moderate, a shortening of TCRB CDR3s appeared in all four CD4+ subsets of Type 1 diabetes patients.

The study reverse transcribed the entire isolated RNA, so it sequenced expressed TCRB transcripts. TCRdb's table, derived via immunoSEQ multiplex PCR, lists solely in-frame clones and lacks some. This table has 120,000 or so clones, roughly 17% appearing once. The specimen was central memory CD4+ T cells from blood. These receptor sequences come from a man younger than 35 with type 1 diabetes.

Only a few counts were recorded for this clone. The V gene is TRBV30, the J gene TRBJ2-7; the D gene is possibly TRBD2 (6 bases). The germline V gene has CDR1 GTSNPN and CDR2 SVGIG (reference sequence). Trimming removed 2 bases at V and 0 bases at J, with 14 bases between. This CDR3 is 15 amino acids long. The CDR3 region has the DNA TGTGCCTGGAGTCCCGGAGGGGCCCTCTCCTACGAGCAGTACTTC. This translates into CAWSPGGALSYEQYF.

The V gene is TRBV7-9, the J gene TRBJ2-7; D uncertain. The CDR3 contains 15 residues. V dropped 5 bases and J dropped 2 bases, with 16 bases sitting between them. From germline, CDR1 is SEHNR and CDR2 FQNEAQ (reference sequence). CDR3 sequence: CASSPRSGPAYEQYF. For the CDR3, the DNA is TGTGCCAGCAGCCCACGTTCCGGGCCAGCCTACGAGCAGTACTTC. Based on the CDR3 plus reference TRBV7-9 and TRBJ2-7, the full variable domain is DTGVSQNPRHKITKRGQNVTFRCDPISEHNRLYWYRQTLGQGPEFLTYFQNEAQLEKSRLLSDRFSAERPKGSFSTLEIQRTEQGDSAMYLCASSPRSGPAYEQYFGPGTRLTVT.

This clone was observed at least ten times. The CDR3 DNA follows: TGTGCCAGCAGTGTTTCCACAGGGGTATACGAGCAGTACTTC. This translates into CASSVSTGVYEQYF. The J gene is TRBJ2-7, the V gene TRBV2; 7 nucleotides align to TRBD1. Looked up from germline, CDR1 is SNHLY and CDR2 is FYNNEI. V gave up 4 bases and J gave up 4 bases; unmatched junction bases: 7. The CDR3 is 14 residues long.

CDR3 in DNA: TGTGCCAGCAGCCAGGACGGCTACGAGCAGTACTTC. This encodes CASSQDGYEQYF. The chain joins TRBV5-4 to TRBJ2-7; the D is unclear. This CDR3 spans 12 amino acids. CDR1 and CDR2 from the germline V gene are SGHNT and YYREEE (reference sequence). V shed 4 bases and J shed 3 bases, with 8 bases lying between them.

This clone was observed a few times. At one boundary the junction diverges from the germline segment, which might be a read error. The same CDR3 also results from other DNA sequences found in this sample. DNA for the CDR3: TGCGCCTGGAAGGGGAGCTCCTACGAGCAGTACTTC. Translating gives CAWKGSSYEQYF. J is TRBJ2-7 and V is TRBV30, with D perhaps given as TRBD1 or TRBD2 (5 bases each). The CDR3 spans 12 residues. Germline-derived CDR1 and CDR2 are GTSNPN and SVGIG (reference sequence).

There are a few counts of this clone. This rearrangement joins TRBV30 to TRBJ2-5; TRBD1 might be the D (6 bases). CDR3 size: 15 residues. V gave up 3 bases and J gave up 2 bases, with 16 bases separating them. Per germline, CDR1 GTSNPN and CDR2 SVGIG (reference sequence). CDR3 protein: CAWSPFHRAQETQYF. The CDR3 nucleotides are TGTGCCTGGAGCCCCTTCCACAGGGCTCAAGAGACCCAGTACTTC.

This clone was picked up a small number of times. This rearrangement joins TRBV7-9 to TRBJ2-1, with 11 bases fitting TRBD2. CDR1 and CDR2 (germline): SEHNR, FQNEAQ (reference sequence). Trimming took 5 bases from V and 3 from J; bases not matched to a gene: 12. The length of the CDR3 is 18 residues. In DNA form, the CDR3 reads TGTGCCAGCAGCCCGCCATTCAGACTAGCGGGGTTCTACAATGAGCAGTTCTTC. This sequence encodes CASSPPFRLAGFYNEQFF. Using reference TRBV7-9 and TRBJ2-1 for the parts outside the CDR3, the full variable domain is DTGVSQNPRHKITKRGQNVTFRCDPISEHNRLYWYRQTLGQGPEFLTYFQNEAQLEKSRLLSDRFSAERPKGSFSTLEIQRTEQGDSAMYLCASSPPFRLAGFYNEQFFGPGTRLTVL.

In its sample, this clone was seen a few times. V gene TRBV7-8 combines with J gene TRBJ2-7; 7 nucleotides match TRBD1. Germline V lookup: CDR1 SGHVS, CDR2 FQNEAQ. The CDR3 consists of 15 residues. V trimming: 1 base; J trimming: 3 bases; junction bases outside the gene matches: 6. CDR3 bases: TGTGCCAGCAGCTTAGTGCAGGGGGAAAACTACGAGCAGTACTTC. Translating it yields CASSLVQGENYEQYF. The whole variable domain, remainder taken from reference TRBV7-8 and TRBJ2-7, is GAGVSQSPRYKVAKRGQDVALRCDPISGHVSLFWYQQALGQGPEFLTYFQNEAQLDKSGLPSDRFFAERPEGSVSTLKIQRTQQEDSAVYLCASSLVQGENYEQYFGPGTRLTVT.

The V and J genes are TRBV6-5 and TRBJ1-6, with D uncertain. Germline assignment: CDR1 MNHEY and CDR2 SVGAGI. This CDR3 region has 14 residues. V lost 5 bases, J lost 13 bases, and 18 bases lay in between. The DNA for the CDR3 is TGTGCCAGCAGTGTGGAGACGGACGGCTACCCCCTCCACTTT. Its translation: CASSVETDGYPLHF.

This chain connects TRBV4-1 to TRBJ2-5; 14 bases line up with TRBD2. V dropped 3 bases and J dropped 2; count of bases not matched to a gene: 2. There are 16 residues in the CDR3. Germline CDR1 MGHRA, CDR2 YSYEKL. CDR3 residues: CASSQTSGRGQETQYF. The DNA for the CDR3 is TGCGCCAGCAGCCAGACTAGCGGGAGGGGTCAAGAGACCCAGTACTTC.

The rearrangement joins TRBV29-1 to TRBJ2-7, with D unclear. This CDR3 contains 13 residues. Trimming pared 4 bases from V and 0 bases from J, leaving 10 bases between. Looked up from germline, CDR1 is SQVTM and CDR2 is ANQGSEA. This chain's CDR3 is CSVVFGFSYEQYF. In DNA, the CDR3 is TGCAGCGTTGTATTTGGGTTCTCCTACGAGCAGTACTTC.

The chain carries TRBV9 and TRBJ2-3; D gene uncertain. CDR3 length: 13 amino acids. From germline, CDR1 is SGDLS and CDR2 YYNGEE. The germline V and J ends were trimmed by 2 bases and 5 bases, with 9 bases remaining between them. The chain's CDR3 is CASSVFQEDTQYF. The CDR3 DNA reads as TGTGCCAGCAGCGTGTTCCAAGAAGATACGCAGTATTTT.

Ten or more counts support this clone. The CDR3 region is CASSRRFSSTDTQYF. The CDR3 DNA is TGTGCCAGCAGTCGGCGGTTCTCTAGCACAGATACGCAGTATTTT. The chain joins TRBV27 to TRBJ2-3; D remains ambiguous. The ends were cut back, 5 bases at V and 0 bases at J, with 12 bases in the middle. This CDR3 spans 15 amino acids. Per germline, CDR1 MNHEY and CDR2 SMNVEV (reference sequence).

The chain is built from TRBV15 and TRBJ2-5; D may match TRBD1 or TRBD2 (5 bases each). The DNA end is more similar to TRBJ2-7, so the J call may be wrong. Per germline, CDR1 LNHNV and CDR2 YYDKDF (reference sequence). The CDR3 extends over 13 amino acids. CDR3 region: CATSNTEGYEQYF. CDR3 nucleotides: TGTGCCACCAGCAATACTGAGGGGTACGAGCAGTACTTC.

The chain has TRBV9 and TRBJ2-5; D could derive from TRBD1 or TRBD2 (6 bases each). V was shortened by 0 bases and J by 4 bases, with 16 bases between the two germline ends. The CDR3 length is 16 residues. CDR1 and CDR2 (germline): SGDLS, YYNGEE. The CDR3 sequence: CASSVESGALGETQYF. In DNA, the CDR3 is TGTGCCAGCAGCGTAGAGTCGGGGGCCCTGGGAGAGACCCAGTACTTC.

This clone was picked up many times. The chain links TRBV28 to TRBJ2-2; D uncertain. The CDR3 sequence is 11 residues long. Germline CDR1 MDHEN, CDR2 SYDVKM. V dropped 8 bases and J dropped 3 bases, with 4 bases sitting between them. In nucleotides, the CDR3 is TGTGCCAGCGGAGACACCGGGGAGCTGTTTTTT. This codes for CASGDTGELFF.

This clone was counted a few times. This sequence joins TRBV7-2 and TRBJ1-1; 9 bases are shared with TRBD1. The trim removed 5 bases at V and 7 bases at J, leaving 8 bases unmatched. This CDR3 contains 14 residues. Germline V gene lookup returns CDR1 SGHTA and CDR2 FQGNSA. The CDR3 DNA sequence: TGTGCCAGCAGCCACCGGGACAGGGATATTGAAGCTTTCTTT. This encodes CASSHRDRDIEAFF.

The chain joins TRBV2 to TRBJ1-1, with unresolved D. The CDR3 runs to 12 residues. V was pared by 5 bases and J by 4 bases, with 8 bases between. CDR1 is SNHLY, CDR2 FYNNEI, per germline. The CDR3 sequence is CASSIRTTEAFF. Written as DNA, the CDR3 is TGTGCCAGCAGTATACGCACCACTGAAGCTTTCTTT.

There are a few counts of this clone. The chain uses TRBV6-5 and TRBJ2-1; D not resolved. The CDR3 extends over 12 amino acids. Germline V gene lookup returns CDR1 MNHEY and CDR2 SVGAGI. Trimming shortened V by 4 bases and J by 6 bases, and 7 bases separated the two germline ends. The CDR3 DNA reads TGTGCCAGCAGTTTCTCCCGCAATGAGCAGTTCTTC. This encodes CASSFSRNEQFF.

The chain's CDR3 is CASSAGHLPNYGYTF. CDR3 nucleotides: TGTGCCAGCAGCGCCGGACATCTTCCTAACTATGGCTACACCTTC. The V and J genes are TRBV7-2 and TRBJ1-2; perhaps TRBD1 as D (5 bases). The V and J ends lost 5 bases and 0 bases respectively, with 13 bases between them. Germline-derived CDR1 and CDR2 are SGHTA and FQGNSA. CDR3 length: 15 residues. Full variable domain (missing parts from reference TRBV7-2 and TRBJ1-2): GAGVSQSPSNKVTEKGKDVELRCDPISGHTALYWYRQSLGQGLEFLIYFQGNSAPDKSGLPSDRFSAERTGGSVSTLTIQRTQQEDSAVYLCASSAGHLPNYGYTFGSGTRLTVV.